This T cell receptor (beta chain) was sequenced in a study of beta chain features in type 1 diabetes. Study details: Healthy donors and patients had similar age, gender and cell yields.

The CDR3 length is 11 residues. General observations from the study: All four CD4+ subsets from Type 1 diabetes patients carried moderately but significantly shorter TCRB CDR3s. The study notes PCR might favor shorter templates equally in patients and controls. Among type 1 diabetes patients, VDJ junctions had fewer insertions and more deletions.

The study reverse transcribed the entire isolated RNA, so it sequenced expressed TCRB transcripts. The study sequenced naive, central memory and regulatory T cell samples to an average of about 3.8 million reads. Repertoires were generated with immunoSEQ multiplex PCR, while TCRdb's copy carries only in-frame clones and drops some. The profile shows 640,000 or so clones, roughly 12% of them singletons. This clone was found a few times. No antigen is known for it. This clonotype originated in a man younger than 35 with type 1 diabetes. This chain connects TRBV1 to TRBJ1-5; the D segment call TRBD1 is taken from the table without a DNA check. TRBV1 is recorded as a pseudogene. Material: naive CD4+ T cells from blood. The CDR3 region has the DNA TGCACCAGCTACAACAGGGGGCCCCAGCATTTT. Its translation: CTSYNRGPQHF.